The clone carrying this T cell receptor (beta chain) has a handful of counts. Sample-barcoded 5' priming and a J-beta primer mix drove a second PCR of roughly 7 to 11 cycles. In TCRdb, the 5' RACE reads were re-called with MiXCR into one record per CDR3 protein. The repertoire consists of 500,000 to 550,000 distinct CDR3 sequences, with about 24% occurring once and the leading ten covering less than 9%. The sample originates from a study of blood T cells in healthy people across ages. CDR3 length: 16 residues. Germline CDR1 reads LGHNT; CDR2 reads FRNRAP. Trimming stripped 1 base from V and 0 bases from J, with 12 bases between. Another study also made use of these data, one on T cells of mothers and their children. This second report adds: Related mother-child pairs shared marginally more repertoire than unrelated pairs, though not significantly.

The clonotype originates from a boy between 10 and 17 years old in good health. The V and J genes are TRBV12-5 and TRBJ2-5; D unresolved. Sequencing used blood. The CDR3 DNA follows: TGTGCTAGTGGTTTGGCATCAGGACCGAACCAAGAGACCCAGTACTTC. Amino acids: CASGLASGPNQETQYF.